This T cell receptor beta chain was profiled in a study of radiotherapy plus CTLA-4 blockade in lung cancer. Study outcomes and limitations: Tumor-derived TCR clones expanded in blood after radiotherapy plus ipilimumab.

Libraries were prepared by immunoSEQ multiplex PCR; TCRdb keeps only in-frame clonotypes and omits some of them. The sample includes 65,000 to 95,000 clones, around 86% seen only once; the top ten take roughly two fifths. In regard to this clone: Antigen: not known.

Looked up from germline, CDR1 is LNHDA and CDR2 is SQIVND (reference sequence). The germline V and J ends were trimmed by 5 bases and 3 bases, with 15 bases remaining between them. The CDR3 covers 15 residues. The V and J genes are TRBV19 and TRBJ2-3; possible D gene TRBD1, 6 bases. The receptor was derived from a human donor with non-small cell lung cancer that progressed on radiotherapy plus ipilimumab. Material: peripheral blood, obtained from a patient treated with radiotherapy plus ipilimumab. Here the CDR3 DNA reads TGTGCCAGTAGTGCCTTCAGGGGTGGTACAGATACGCAGTATTTT. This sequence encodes CASSAFRGGTDTQYF.